Below are 21 T cell receptor beta chains sequenced from a single sample in a study of blood T cells in healthy people across ages. Sample-barcoded 5' priming and a J-beta primer mix drove a second PCR of about 6 to 11 cycles. One entry per CDR3 protein, called by TCRdb with MiXCR from the 5' RACE reads. Among 750,000 to 1,000,000 distinct CDR3 sequences listed, roughly 28% were seen once. The data were also submitted as part of a second study, on T cells of mothers and their children.

Sequencing used blood. The receptors originated from a woman between 40 and 55 years old in good health.

There are many counts of this clonotype. The rearrangement links TRBV20-1 to TRBJ1-2, with D possibly being TRBD1 (5 bases). CDR3 length equals 11 residues. Trimming left V 6 bases short and J 4 bases short, with 9 bases between. Per germline, CDR1 DFQATT and CDR2 SNEGSKA (reference sequence). This CDR3 reads CSARDAYGYTF. The CDR3, as DNA: TGCAGTGCCCGGGACGCCTATGGCTACACCTTC.

This clonotype was seen a handful of times. This rearrangement joins TRBV18 to TRBJ2-5; TRBD1 agrees at 7 bases. Per the germline V gene, CDR1 is KGHSH and CDR2 is LQKENI. The junction had 10 bases not matched to a gene; V was cut back by 4 bases and J by 5 bases. The CDR3 is made up of 15 amino acids. The CDR3 DNA reads TGTGCCAGCTCACTTAACAGGGGCGCGGAGGAGACCCAGTACTTC. Translation: CASSLNRGAEETQYF. Drawing the rest from reference TRBV18 and TRBJ2-5, the complete variable domain is NAGVMQNPRHLVRRRGQEARLRCSPMKGHSHVYWYRQLPEEGLKFMVYLQKENIIDESGMPKERFSAEFPKEGPSILRIQQVVRGDSAAYFCASSLNRGAEETQYFGPGTRLLVL.

This chain connects TRBV28 to TRBJ1-2, with D perhaps TRBD1 (6 bases). Trimming took off 6 bases at V and 4 bases at J, with 15 bases between the two ends. This CDR3 is 14 amino acids long. CDR1 is MDHEN, CDR2 SYDVKM, per germline. The CDR3 region is CASSPGGGSYGYTF. CDR3 nucleotides: TGTGCCAGCAGCCCCGGAGGGGGGTCCTATGGCTACACCTTC.

This clonotype was picked up many times. V and J are TRBV7-2 and TRBJ2-1, with D perhaps given as TRBD1 or TRBD2 (5 bases each). The CDR3 runs to 13 residues. CDR1 is SGHTA, CDR2 FQGNSA, per germline. V gave up 4 bases and J gave up 5 bases, with 9 bases separating them. For the CDR3, the DNA is TGTGCCAGCAGCTCGGGACCAAACAATGAGCAGTTCTTC. Protein sequence: CASSSGPNNEQFF.

The chain has TRBV7-2 and TRBJ1-2; a weak D match, TRBD1 (5 bases). V lost 5 bases and J 1 base, leaving 14 bases between the germline ends. Germline values: CDR1 SGHTA, CDR2 FQGNSA. The CDR3 runs 15 residues. CDR3 sequence reads: CASSATGAVNYGYTF. The CDR3 DNA is TGTGCCAGCAGCGCGACCGGGGCAGTTAACTATGGCTACACCTTC.

This chain links TRBV28 with TRBJ1-3; 9 positions agree with TRBD1. Germline loops: CDR1 MDHEN, CDR2 SYDVKM. The CDR3 totals 14 residues. V gave up 6 bases and J gave up 1 base; unmatched junction bases: 1. The CDR3 DNA reads TGTGCCAGCAGGGGACAGGGATCTGGAAACACCATATATTTT. Its translation: CASRGQGSGNTIYF.

This clonotype has just a few counts. The chain recombines TRBV7-2 with TRBJ1-4; 9 nucleotides line up with TRBD1. V lost 5 bases and J lost 5; bases outside the gene matches: 6. Germline V gives CDR1 SGHTA, CDR2 FQGNSA. This CDR3 comprises 15 residues. The CDR3 reads CASSRRTGENEKLFF. DNA of the CDR3: TGTGCCAGCAGCCGCCGGACAGGGGAGAATGAAAAACTGTTTTTT.

This clonotype was recorded many times. This chain joins TRBV5-1 and TRBJ1-5; TRBD1 is a possible D gene (6 bases). CDR3 size: 13 residues. The germline V gene has CDR1 SGHRS and CDR2 YFSETQ. V was trimmed by 2 bases and J by 7 bases, leaving 10 bases between them. In DNA form, the CDR3 reads TGCGCCAGCAGCTTCGGCAGGGGCCAGCCCCAGCATTTT. Amino acid sequence: CASSFGRGQPQHF. Complete variable domain (other parts from reference TRBV5-1 and TRBJ1-5): KAGVTQTPRYLIKTRGQQVTLSCSPISGHRSVSWYQQTPGQGLQFLFEYFSETQRNKGNFPGRFSGRQFSNSRSEMNVSTLELGDSALYLCASSFGRGQPQHFGDGTRLSIL.

About this clonotype: The junction and the germline gene differ at one end; a read error may be behind it. The chain links TRBV20-1 to TRBJ2-6; D is perhaps TRBD1 (5 bases). The CDR3 extends over 13 amino acids. Germline V gives CDR1 DFQATT, CDR2 SNEGSKA (reference sequence). Written as DNA, the CDR3 is TGCAGTGCCGGTAGAAGTGGGGCCAACGTCCCGACTTTC. Its translation is CSAGRSGANVPTF.

The V gene is TRBV7-9, the J gene TRBJ2-1; 8 bases align to TRBD1. With 5 bases clipped from V and 2 bases from J, the junction kept 8 bases outside the gene matches. Germline V gene lookup returns CDR1 SEHNR and CDR2 FQNEAQ (reference sequence). The CDR3 is 16 residues long. The DNA for the CDR3 is TGTGCCAGCAGCCATCACAGGGGGGTGACCTACAATGAGCAGTTCTTC. Protein sequence: CASSHHRGVTYNEQFF.

Ten or more counts support this clonotype. The rearrangement links TRBV6-2 or TRBV6-3 to TRBJ2-7; TRBD1 matches at 8 bases. The CDR3 totals 13 residues. The germline gives CDR1 MNHEY, CDR2 SVGEGT. Trimming took 7 bases from V and 3 from J; bases not matched to a gene: 5. The CDR3 sequence is CASTRDRIYEQYF. The CDR3 bases are TGTGCCAGCACTAGGGACAGGATCTACGAGCAGTACTTC.

This clonotype was counted at least ten times. This chain joins TRBV10-3 and TRBJ2-7; maybe TRBD1 (7 bases). The CDR3 is 16 amino acids. CDR1 is ENHRY, CDR2 SYGVKD, per germline. The ends were cut back, 3 bases at V and 1 base at J, with 16 bases in the middle. CDR3 in DNA: TGTGCCATCAGTGAAGGGGGCCAGGGGGGTTCCTACGAGCAGTACTTC. Its translation: CAISEGGQGGSYEQYF.

In the case of this clonotype: Its ends do not fully match the called genes, so a read error is possible. The chain has TRBV7-9 and TRBJ2-7; no clear D. The end of the DNA fits TRBJ2-5 better, so the J call may be wrong. Germline V CDR1 and CDR2: SEHNR, FQNEAQ (reference sequence). The CDR3 length is 12 residues. CDR3 nucleotides: TGTGCCGGCAGCTTAGGGCGGCAGACCCAGTACTTC. The encoded protein is CAGSLGRQTQYF.

This clonotype was seen ten or more times. The chain uses TRBV28 and TRBJ2-7; 7 bases map to TRBD1. CDR1 MDHEN and CDR2 SYDVKM come from the germline V gene. The V gene end was trimmed by 6 bases and the J gene end by 4 bases; junction bases not matched to a gene: 9. CDR3 length: 14 residues. CDR3 sequence (DNA): TGTGCCAGCAGAGAACAGGGGCATCCGTACGAGCAGTACTTC. It specifies CASREQGHPYEQYF.

This clonotype was seen just once. A read error may account for a junction end that differs from germline. The V and J genes are TRBV12-3 or TRBV12-4 and TRBJ2-3, with D uncertain. The CDR3 runs 14 residues. The CDR3 protein is CPSSFLGSLDTEYF. In DNA form, the CDR3 reads TGTCCCAGCAGTTTTCTCGGGTCGCTAGATACGGAGTATTTT.

Worth noting for this clonotype: With a much larger clone just one base away, this may be a read error. The V gene is TRBV20-1, the J gene TRBJ2-3; D is perhaps TRBD1 (6 bases). The CDR3 covers 15 residues. Trimming removed 6 bases from V and 2 bases from J, with 18 bases in between. Germline V gene sequence: CDR1 DFQATT, CDR2 SNEGSKA (reference sequence). CDR3 DNA sequence: TGCAGTGCACTCCGAGGGGGTAGGGACACAGATACGCAGTATTTT. Translation gives CSALRGGRDTDTQYF.

The table lists this clonotype with a few counts. The CDR3 spells CASSAAGDYEQYF. CDR3 DNA: TGTGCCAGCAGCGCGGCAGGGGACTACGAGCAGTACTTC. V and J are TRBV7-6 and TRBJ2-4; perhaps TRBD1 as D (6 bases). The better agreement between TRBJ2-7 and the DNA end casts doubt on the J call. The CDR3 sequence is 13 residues long. Per the germline V gene, CDR1 is SGHVS and CDR2 is FNYEAQ.

This clonotype was seen repeatedly, ten times or more. The chain employs TRBV7-9 and TRBJ2-3; D may correspond to TRBD1 or TRBD2 (5 bases each). Trimming removed 8 bases from V and 5 bases from J, with 17 bases in between. The CDR3 is 14 residues long. Germline loops: CDR1 SEHNR, CDR2 FQNEAQ (reference sequence). In DNA, the CDR3 is TGTGCCAGCCGCCGGGACCTTTTAAGAGATACGCAGTATTTT. This codes for CASRRDLLRDTQYF.

There are a few counts of this clonotype. The chain carries TRBV4-3 and TRBJ2-3; possible D gene TRBD2, 6 bases. Germline CDR1 LGHNA, CDR2 YSLEER. The CDR3 covers 15 residues. Trimming removed 0 bases from V and 6 bases from J, with 13 bases in between. The CDR3 DNA reads TGCGCCAGCAGCCAAGATAAACTAGCCCTTGATACGCAGTATTTT. It is translated as CASSQDKLALDTQYF.

A few counts support this clonotype. The rearrangement links TRBV28 to TRBJ2-4, with D perhaps matching TRBD1 (6 bases). Looked up from germline, CDR1 is MDHEN and CDR2 is SYDVKM. Trimming removed 8 bases at V and 8 bases at J, with 19 bases between. The CDR3 is made up of 14 amino acids. The CDR3 DNA is TGTGCCAGCGGCGAGACGGTTGCAGGGGACATTCAGTACTTC. This sequence encodes CASGETVAGDIQYF.

Note on this clonotype: A single base separates this from a much larger clone, so it may be a read error. V gene TRBV13 combines with J gene TRBJ1-1, with a weak D call TRBD1 (6 bases). Between the trimmed V and J ends, which lost 5 bases and 11 bases, there was a span of 15 bases. Germline V gene data show CDR1 as PRHDT and CDR2 as FYEKMQ (reference sequence). This CDR3 contains 12 residues. CDR3 region: CASSPRGSMAFF. The CDR3 DNA follows: TGTGCCAGCAGCCCCAGGGGCTCGATGGCTTTCTTT.